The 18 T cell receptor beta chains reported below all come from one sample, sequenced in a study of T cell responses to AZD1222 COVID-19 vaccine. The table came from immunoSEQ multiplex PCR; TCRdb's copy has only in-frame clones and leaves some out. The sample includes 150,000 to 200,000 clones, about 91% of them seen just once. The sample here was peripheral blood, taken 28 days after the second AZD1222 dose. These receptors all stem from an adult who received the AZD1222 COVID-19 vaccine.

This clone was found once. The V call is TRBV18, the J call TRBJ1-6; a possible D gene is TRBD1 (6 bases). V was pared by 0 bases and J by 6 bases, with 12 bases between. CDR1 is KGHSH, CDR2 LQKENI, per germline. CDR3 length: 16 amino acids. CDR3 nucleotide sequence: TGTGCCAGCTCACCACCGGCGCAGGGGTCTAATTCACCCCTCCACTTT. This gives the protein CASSPPAQGSNSPLHF.

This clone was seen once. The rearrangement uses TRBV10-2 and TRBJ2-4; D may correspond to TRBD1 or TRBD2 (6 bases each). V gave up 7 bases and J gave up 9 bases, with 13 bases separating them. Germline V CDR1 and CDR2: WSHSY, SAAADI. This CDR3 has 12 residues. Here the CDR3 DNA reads TGCGCCAGCACCCCCGGGGGCGGCATTCAGTACTTC. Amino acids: CASTPGGGIQYF.

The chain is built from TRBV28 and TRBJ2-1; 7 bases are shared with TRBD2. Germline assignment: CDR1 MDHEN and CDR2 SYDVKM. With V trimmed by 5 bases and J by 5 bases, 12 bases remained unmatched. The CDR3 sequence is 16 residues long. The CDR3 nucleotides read TGTGCCAGCAGTGCTCCACTAGGGGCGGGGGACAATGAGCAGTTCTTC. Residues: CASSAPLGAGDNEQFF.

The CDR3: CASSQAGGGNEQYF. The CDR3 coding sequence is TGTGCCAGCAGCCAAGCCGGCGGCGGGAACGAGCAGTACTTC. V and J are TRBV7-6 and TRBJ2-7; D perhaps matches TRBD2 (6 bases). CDR3 length equals 14 residues. Germline V gives CDR1 SGHVS, CDR2 FNYEAQ. The germline V and J ends were trimmed by 5 bases and 5 bases, with 16 bases remaining between them.

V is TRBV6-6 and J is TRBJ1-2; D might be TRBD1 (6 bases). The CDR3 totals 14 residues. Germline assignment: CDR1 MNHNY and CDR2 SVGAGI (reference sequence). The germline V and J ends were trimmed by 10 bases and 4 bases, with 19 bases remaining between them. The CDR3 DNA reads TGTGCCACCACCCCCTCCGGGACAACCTATGGCTACACCTTC. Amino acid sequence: CATTPSGTTYGYTF.

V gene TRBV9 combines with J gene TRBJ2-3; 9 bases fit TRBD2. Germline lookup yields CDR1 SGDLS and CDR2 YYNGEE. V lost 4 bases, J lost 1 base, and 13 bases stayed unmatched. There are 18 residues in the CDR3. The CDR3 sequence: CASSPLGLVAGGTDTQYF. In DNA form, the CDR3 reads TGTGCCAGCAGCCCCCTCGGGCTAGTAGCGGGGGGCACAGATACGCAGTATTTT.

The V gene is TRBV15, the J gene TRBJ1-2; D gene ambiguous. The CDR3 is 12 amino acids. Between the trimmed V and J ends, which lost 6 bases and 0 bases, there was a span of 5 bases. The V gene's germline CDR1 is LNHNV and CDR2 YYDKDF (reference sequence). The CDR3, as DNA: TGTGCCACCAGAGGAGCTAACTATGGCTACACCTTC. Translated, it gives CATRGANYGYTF.

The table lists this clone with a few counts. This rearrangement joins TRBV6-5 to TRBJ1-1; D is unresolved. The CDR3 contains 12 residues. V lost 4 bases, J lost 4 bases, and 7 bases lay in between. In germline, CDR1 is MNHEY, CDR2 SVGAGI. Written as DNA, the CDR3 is TGTGCCAGCAGTTTCGGAACCACTGAAGCTTTCTTT. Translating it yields CASSFGTTEAFF.

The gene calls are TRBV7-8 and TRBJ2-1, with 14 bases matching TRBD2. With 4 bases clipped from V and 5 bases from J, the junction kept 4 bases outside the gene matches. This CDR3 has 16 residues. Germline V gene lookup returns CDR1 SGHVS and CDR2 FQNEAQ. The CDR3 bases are TGTGCCAGCAGCTGGACTAGCGGGGGGACGAACAATGAGCAGTTCTTC. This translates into CASSWTSGGTNNEQFF. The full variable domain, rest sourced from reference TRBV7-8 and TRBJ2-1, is GAGVSQSPRYKVAKRGQDVALRCDPISGHVSLFWYQQALGQGPEFLTYFQNEAQLDKSGLPSDRFFAERPEGSVSTLKIQRTQQEDSAVYLCASSWTSGGTNNEQFFGPGTRLTVL.

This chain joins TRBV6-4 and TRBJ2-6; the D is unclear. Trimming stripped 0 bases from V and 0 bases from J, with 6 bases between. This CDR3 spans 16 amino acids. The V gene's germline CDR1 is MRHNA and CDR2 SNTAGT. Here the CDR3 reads CASSDSFGSGANVLTF. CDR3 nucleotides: TGTGCCAGCAGTGACTCATTTGGCTCTGGGGCCAACGTCCTGACTTTC.

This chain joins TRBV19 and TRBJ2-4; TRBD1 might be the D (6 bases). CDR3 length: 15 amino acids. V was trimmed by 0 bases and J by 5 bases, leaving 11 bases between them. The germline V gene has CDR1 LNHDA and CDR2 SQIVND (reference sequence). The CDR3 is CASSIDRDTENIQYF. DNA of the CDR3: TGTGCCAGTAGTATAGACCGGGACACTGAAAACATTCAGTACTTC.

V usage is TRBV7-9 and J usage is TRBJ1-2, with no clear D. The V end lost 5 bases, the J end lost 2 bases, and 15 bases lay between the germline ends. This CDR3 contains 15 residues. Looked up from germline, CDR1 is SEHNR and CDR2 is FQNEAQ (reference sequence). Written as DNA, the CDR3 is TGTGCCAGCAGCATCAGCAGCGGGCCGAACTATGGCTACACCTTC. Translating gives CASSISSGPNYGYTF.

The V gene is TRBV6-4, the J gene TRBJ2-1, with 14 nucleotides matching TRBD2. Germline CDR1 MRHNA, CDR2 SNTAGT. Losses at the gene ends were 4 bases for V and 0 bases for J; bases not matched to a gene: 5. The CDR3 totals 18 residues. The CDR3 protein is CASSVIGLAGGSYNEQFF. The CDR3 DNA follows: TGTGCCAGCAGTGTCATTGGACTAGCGGGGGGCTCCTACAATGAGCAGTTCTTC.

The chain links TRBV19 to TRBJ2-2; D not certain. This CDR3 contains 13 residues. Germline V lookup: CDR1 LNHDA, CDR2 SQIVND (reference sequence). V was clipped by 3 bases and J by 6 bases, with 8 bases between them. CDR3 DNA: TGTGCCAGTAGTATGCCCCAGTCCGGGGAGCTGTTTTTT. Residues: CASSMPQSGELFF.

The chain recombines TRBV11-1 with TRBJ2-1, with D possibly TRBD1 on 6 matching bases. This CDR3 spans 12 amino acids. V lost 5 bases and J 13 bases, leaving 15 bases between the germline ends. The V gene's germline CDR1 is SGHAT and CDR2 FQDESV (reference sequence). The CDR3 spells CASSPGHLGQFF. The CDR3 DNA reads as TGTGCCAGCAGCCCGGGACATTTGGGTCAGTTCTTC. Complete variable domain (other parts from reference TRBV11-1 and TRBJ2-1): EAEVAQSPRYKITEKSQAVAFWCDPISGHATLYWYRQILGQGPELLVQFQDESVVDDSQLPKDRFSAERLKGVDSTLKIQPAELGDSAMYLCASSPGHLGQFFGPGTRLTVL.

In nucleotides, the CDR3 is TGTGCCTGGGGACAGACAGGTTTTATGAACACTGAAGCTTTCTTT. This translates into CAWGQTGFMNTEAFF. The V and J genes are TRBV30 and TRBJ1-1; TRBD1 is a possible D gene (6 bases). The CDR3 totals 15 residues. V was shortened by 5 bases and J by 0 bases, with 16 bases between the two germline ends. Germline V CDR1 and CDR2: GTSNPN, SVGIG (reference sequence).

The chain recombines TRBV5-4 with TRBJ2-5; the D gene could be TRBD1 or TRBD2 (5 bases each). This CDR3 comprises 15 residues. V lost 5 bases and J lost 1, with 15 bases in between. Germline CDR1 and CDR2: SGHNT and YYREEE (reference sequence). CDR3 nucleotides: TGTGCCAGCAGGGAGATTGGGGGTCCCCAAGAGACCCAGTACTTC. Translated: CASREIGGPQETQYF.

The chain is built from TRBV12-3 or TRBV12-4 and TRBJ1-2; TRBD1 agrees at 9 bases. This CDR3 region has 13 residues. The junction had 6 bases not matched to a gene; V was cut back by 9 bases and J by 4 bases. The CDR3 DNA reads TGTGCCAGTGGGGTGACAGGGGGCTATGGCTACACCTTC. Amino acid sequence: CASGVTGGYGYTF.